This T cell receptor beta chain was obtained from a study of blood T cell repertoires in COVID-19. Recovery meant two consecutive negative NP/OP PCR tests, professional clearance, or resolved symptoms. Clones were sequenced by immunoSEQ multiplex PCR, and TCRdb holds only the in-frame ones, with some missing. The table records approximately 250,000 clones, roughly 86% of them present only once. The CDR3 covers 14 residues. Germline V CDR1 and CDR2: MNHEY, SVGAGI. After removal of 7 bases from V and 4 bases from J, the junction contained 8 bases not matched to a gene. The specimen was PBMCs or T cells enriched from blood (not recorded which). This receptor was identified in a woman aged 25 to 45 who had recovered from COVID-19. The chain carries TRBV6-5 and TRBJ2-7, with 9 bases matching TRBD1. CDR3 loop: CASKLDRGGYEQYF. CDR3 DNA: TGTGCCAGCAAATTGGACAGGGGCGGGTACGAGCAGTACTTC.